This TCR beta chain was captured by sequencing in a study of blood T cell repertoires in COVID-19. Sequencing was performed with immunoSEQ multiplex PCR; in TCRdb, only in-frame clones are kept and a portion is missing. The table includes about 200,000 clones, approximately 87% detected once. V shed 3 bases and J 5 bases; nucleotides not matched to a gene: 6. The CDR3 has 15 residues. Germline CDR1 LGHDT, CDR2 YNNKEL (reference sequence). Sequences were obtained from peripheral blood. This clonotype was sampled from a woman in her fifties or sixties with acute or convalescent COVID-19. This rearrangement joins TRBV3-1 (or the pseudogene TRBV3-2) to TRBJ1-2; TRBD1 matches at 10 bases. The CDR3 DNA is TGTGCCAGCAGCCAGGGGACAGGGGAGGCATATGGCTACACCTTC. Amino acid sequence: CASSQGTGEAYGYTF.